This is a list of T cell receptor beta chains from one sample in a study of blood T cell repertoires in COVID-19. Generated by immunoSEQ multiplex PCR, the TCRdb table keeps only in-frame clones and is missing some. The sample lists 150,000 to 200,000 clones, almost 85% seen once, with less than 15% in the top ten. Sequenced: peripheral blood. The receptor set was obtained from a man between 18 and 35 years old with active or convalescent COVID-19. The CDR3 runs from the conserved cysteine through the conserved F or W. D genes are given only for firm matches. The listing skips clone size in some rows; elsewhere it reads once, few, many or a size class.

d_gene,abundance,j_gene,v_gene,CDR3nt,CDR3aa
NA,NA,TRBJ1-4,TRBV7-9,TGTGCCAGCAGCTTACGGGTGTCAACTAATGAAAAACTGTTTTTT,CASSLRVSTNEKLFF
TRBD1,NA,TRBJ1-2,TRBV11-2,TGTGCCAGCAGCTCCGAGAACCCAGGGGGAGTTGCTAACTATGGCTACACCTTC,CASSSENPGGVANYGYTF
NA,once,TRBJ1-3,TRBV3-1/TRBV3-2,TGTGCCAGCAGCGAGAGGCGCTCTGGAAACACCATATATTTT,CASSERRSGNTIYF
NA,once,TRBJ1-5,TRBV19,TGTGCCAGTAGTCCCGGGGCAGGGAGGAATCAGCCCCAGCATTTT,CASSPGAGRNQPQHF
NA,NA,TRBJ2-3,TRBV11-2,TGTGCCAGCAGCTTAGTTGGCGGGTTGGATACGCAGTATTTT,CASSLVGGLDTQYF
TRBD1,few,TRBJ1-6,TRBV28,TGTGCCAGCTCGGGACAGACGATTTCACCCCTCCACTTT,CASSGQTISPLHF
NA,NA,TRBJ2-7,TRBV28,TGTGCCAACAGTCTTCCCCGGTCCGGTAGATACGAGCAGTACTTC,CANSLPRSGRYEQYF
NA,NA,TRBJ1-5,TRBV6-1,TGTGCCAGCAGTGAAAAATTAGGCTTCGGACCCTACCTAGACAGCCAGCCCCAGCATTTT,CASSEKLGFGPYLDSQPQHF
NA,NA,TRBJ2-3,TRBV5-1,TGCGCCAGCAGCTCGACAGGGGCGGGAGGCACAGATACGCAGTATTTT,CASSSTGAGGTDTQYF
TRBD1,NA,TRBJ1-2,TRBV10-2,TGCGCCAGCGAAGGGACAGGGGGCAACTATGGCTACACCTTC,CASEGTGGNYGYTF
TRBD2,NA,TRBJ2-2,TRBV10-2,TGCGCCAGCAGTGAGCCGAATTCCGGGACTAGCGGGAGCTATACCGGGGAGCTGTTTTTT,CASSEPNSGTSGSYTGELFF
NA,once,TRBJ1-4,TRBV3-1/TRBV3-2,TGTGCCAGCAGCCAAGTGCCGAGCCGCCGAGGCAGGGATAATGAAAAACTGTTTTTT,CASSQVPSRRGRDNEKLFF
NA,NA,TRBJ2-7,TRBV7-6,TGTGCCAGCAGCCTTCAGTTGGTAAGCTACGAGCAGTACTTC,CASSLQLVSYEQYF
TRBD2,NA,TRBJ2-7,TRBV7-2,TGTGCCAGCAGCTTTAGCGGGGGCGCCTACGAGCAGTACTTC,CASSFSGGAYEQYF
TRBD2,NA,TRBJ2-3,TRBV27,TGTGCCAGCAGTTTTCGGACTAGCGACCACAGCACAGATACGCAGTATTTT,CASSFRTSDHSTDTQYF
NA,NA,TRBJ1-2,TRBV3-1/TRBV3-2,TGTGCCAGCAGCCAAGATCTCGGAGCTAACTATGGCTACACCTTC,CASSQDLGANYGYTF
NA,NA,TRBJ2-7,TRBV6-1,TGTGCCAGCAGTGAACTAGGGGTCTCCTACGAGCAGTACTTC,CASSELGVSYEQYF
TRBD1,once,TRBJ2-7,TRBV7-8,TGTGCCAGCAGTTTGGACAGGGCCTACGAGCAGTACTTC,CASSLDRAYEQYF
NA,NA,TRBJ1-1,TRBV5-1,TGCGCCAGTAAAAGTAGCAACACTGAAGCTTTCTTT,CASKSSNTEAFF
NA,NA,TRBJ2-1,TRBV7-9,TGTGCCAGCAGCTTAGGTGGGGGGAGACTCAGTGATGAGCAGTTCTTC,CASSLGGGRLSDEQFF
NA,once,TRBJ1-5,TRBV19,TGTGCCAGTAGTATTCGCATAGGGCAGGGCCATCAGCCCCAGCATTTT,CASSIRIGQGHQPQHF
TRBD1,NA,TRBJ2-3,TRBV6-6,TGTGCCAGCAGCGGGACAGTAGATACGCAGTATTTT,CASSGTVDTQYF
TRBD2,once,TRBJ2-1,TRBV18,TGTGCCAGCTCAGAGAGCGGGAGTCACGGCAATGAGCAGTTCTTC,CASSESGSHGNEQFF
TRBD1,NA,TRBJ1-4,TRBV12-3/TRBV12-4,TGTGCCAGCAGGGACAGGGGGGAAAAACTGTTTTTT,CASRDRGEKLFF
NA,NA,TRBJ2-7,TRBV5-1,TGCGCCAGCAGCTGGGGCACCTCCTACGAGCAGTACTTC,CASSWGTSYEQYF
NA,NA,TRBJ2-6,TRBV6-1,TGTGCCAGCAGTGAAGCCTTCCTCTCTGGGGCCAACGTCCTGACTTTC,CASSEAFLSGANVLTF
NA,few,TRBJ2-7,TRBV6-5,TGTGCCAGTATCCCGGGGGGCAGGGGCTACGAGCAGTACTTC,CASIPGGRGYEQYF
TRBD2,NA,TRBJ2-1,TRBV7-2,TGTGCCAGCAGCTTATCTAGCGGTCTTAACAATGAGCAGTTCTTC,CASSLSSGLNNEQFF
TRBD2,NA,TRBJ2-1,TRBV4-3,TGCGCCAGCAGCCCGTGGACTAGTCGGGTCGGTGAGCAGTTCTTC,CASSPWTSRVGEQFF
TRBD2,NA,TRBJ2-1,TRBV2,TGTGCCAGCAGCGTTATAGCGGGGACGTACAATGAGCAGTTCTTC,CASSVIAGTYNEQFF
NA,NA,TRBJ2-2,TRBV5-1,TGCGCCAGCAGCTCGCAGGGAACCGGGGAGCTGTTTTTT,CASSSQGTGELFF
TRBD1,NA,TRBJ2-1,TRBV19,TGTGCCAGTAGTGTGCGACAGGGTATCAATGAGCAGTTCTTC,CASSVRQGINEQFF
NA,NA,TRBJ2-7,TRBV30,TGTGCCTGGAGACCGGCCCAGCGGGCGGGTCGGGAGCAGTACTTC,CAWRPAQRAGREQYF
NA,NA,TRBJ1-5,TRBV11-3,TGTGCCAGCAGCTTGTCGCAGGGGCGGATATTTTATCAGCCCCAGCATTTT,CASSLSQGRIFYQPQHF
NA,NA,TRBJ1-6,TRBV27,TGTGCCAGCAGTTTATCAGGGGTTAATTCACCCCTCCACTTT,CASSLSGVNSPLHF
NA,NA,TRBJ1-6,TRBV27,TGTGCCAGCAGTTCCAGGACAGATACTTCACCCCTCCACTTT,CASSSRTDTSPLHF
NA,NA,TRBJ2-2,TRBV19,TGTGCCAGTAGTCGTGGGAGGAACACCGGGGAGCTGTTTTTT,CASSRGRNTGELFF
TRBD1,NA,TRBJ2-7,TRBV30,TGTGCCTGCATTCCTCCGGGACAGGGCAGTTACGAGCAGTACTTC,CACIPPGQGSYEQYF
NA,NA,TRBJ2-1,TRBV11-3,TGTGCCAGCAGCCCCCGGGAGTCCTACAATGAGCAGTTCTTC,CASSPRESYNEQFF
TRBD1,NA,TRBJ2-4,TRBV6-5,TGTGCCAGCGGGGACAGTCTTAAAAACATTCAGTACTTC,CASGDSLKNIQYF